The 21 T cell receptor beta chains below come from one sample, sequenced in a study of CD8+CD57+ T cells in acquired aplastic anemia. The sequenced patients had an expansion of CD8+CD57+ cells seen by flow cytometry. Genomic DNA constituted the template upon which TCR beta VDJ and CDR3 profiling was performed. One entry per CDR3 protein results from TCRdb running MiXCR on the reads. The sample has fewer than 250,000 distinct CDR3 sequences, approximately 45% seen once. The material sequenced was sorted CD4+, CD8+, or CD8+CD57+ T cells (not recorded which) from PBMCs. These receptors originate from a human donor with aplastic anemia.

The rearrangement uses TRBV5-5 and TRBJ1-1; TRBD1 matches at 8 bases. The germline V gene has CDR1 SGHKS and CDR2 YYEKEE (reference sequence). This CDR3 is built from 14 residues. V dropped 0 bases and J dropped 5; count of bases not matched to a gene: 3. CDR3 nucleotide sequence: TGTGCCAGCAGCTTGGTACAGGGGGAGACTGAAGCTTTCTTT. Its translation is CASSLVQGETEAFF.

This clonotype was seen just once. V and J are TRBV19 and TRBJ1-5; TRBD1 aligns across 10 bases. This CDR3 is 15 amino acids long. Unmatched junction bases numbered 6, after V lost 5 bases and J lost 5 bases. Germline V CDR1 and CDR2: LNHDA, SQIVND (reference sequence). Here the CDR3 reads CASSAGTGVYQPQHF. The DNA for the CDR3 is TGTGCCAGTAGTGCCGGGACAGGGGTCTATCAGCCCCAGCATTTT.

Comment on this clonotype: A much bigger clone sits one base away, suggesting this may be a read error. Here the CDR3 omits its conserved ending phenylalanine or tryptophan, so a read error is the likely source. CDR3 DNA sequence: TGTGCCAGCAGCCAAGAGCTAGCGGGGGGCACAGATACGCAGTATGTT. Translating gives CASSQELAGGTDTQYV. V and J are TRBV4-2 and TRBJ2-3, with TRBD2 identical over 10 bases. CDR3 size: 16 residues. Per germline, CDR1 LGHNA and CDR2 YNFKEQ. V shed 0 bases and J 1 base; nucleotides not matched to a gene: 1.

V gene TRBV9 combines with J gene TRBJ2-3; a possible D gene is TRBD1 (5 bases). CDR1 is SGDLS and CDR2 is YYNGEE in the germline V gene. The CDR3 spans 15 residues. The V and J ends lost 0 bases and 2 bases respectively, with 10 bases between them. CDR3 nucleotides: TGTGCCAGCAGCGTAGGTCCAGGGATCACAGATACGCAGTATTTT. Protein: CASSVGPGITDTQYF. Full variable domain (outside the CDR3, taken from reference TRBV9 and TRBJ2-3): DSGVTQTPKHLITATGQRVTLRCSPRSGDLSVYWYQQSLDQGLQFLIQYYNGEERAKGNILERFSAQQFPDLHSELNLSSLELGDSALYFCASSVGPGITDTQYFGPGTRLTVL.

The genes are TRBV20-1 and TRBJ2-7; 7 bases fit TRBD2. The CDR3 has 11 residues. CDR1 and CDR2 from the germline V gene are DFQATT and SNEGSKA (reference sequence). V lost 7 bases to trimming and J lost 5 bases; unmatched junction nucleotides: 5. CDR3 residues: CSGSGVDEQYF. The CDR3 nucleotides are TGCAGTGGAAGCGGGGTTGACGAGCAGTACTTC.

This chain joins TRBV9 and TRBJ1-2; no firm D call. This CDR3 region has 17 residues. CDR1 SGDLS and CDR2 YYNGEE come from the germline V gene. Trimming stripped 5 bases from V and 3 bases from J, with 23 bases between. This CDR3 is CASSYSRFEGAHYGYTF. The CDR3 bases are TGTGCCAGCAGTTACTCACGATTCGAGGGCGCGCACTATGGCTACACCTTC.

About this clonotype itself: A read error may produce the germline difference seen at one junction end. The chain joins TRBV4-1 to TRBJ2-3; no firm D call. The CDR3 loop spans 16 amino acids. Germline CDR1 MGHRA, CDR2 YSYEKL. CDR3 DNA sequence: TGCGCCAGCAGCCTATCGGGCTCTCTTTTCGCAGATACGCAGTACTTT. It yields the protein CASSLSGSLFADTQYF.

The sample holds many counts of this clonotype. This chain links TRBV14 with TRBJ2-7; the D gene is possibly TRBD2 (6 bases). Trimming removed 4 bases from V and 3 bases from J, with 13 bases in between. CDR3 length equals 14 residues. Germline CDR1 and CDR2: SGHDN and FVKESK. The CDR3 DNA reads as TGTGCCAGCAGCCCCGCGGGACTCAGCTACGAGCAGTACTTC. This gives the protein CASSPAGLSYEQYF.

The CDR3 DNA sequence: TGTGCCAGCAGTTTATGGGGTACTGAAGCTTTCTTT. Encoded protein: CASSLWGTEAFF. The gene calls are TRBV12-3 or TRBV12-4 and TRBJ1-1; D unresolved. The CDR3 extends over 12 amino acids. V gave up 2 bases and J gave up 5 bases, with 6 bases separating them.

This clonotype was observed at least ten times. The chain links TRBV5-8 to TRBJ2-7; 9 bases agree with TRBD2. This CDR3 region has 14 residues. Germline lookup yields CDR1 SGHTS and CDR2 YDEGEE. With 5 bases clipped from V and 3 bases from J, the junction kept 6 bases outside the gene matches. The DNA for the CDR3 is TGTGCCAGCAGTGTGGCTAGCGGGGTCTACGAGCAGTACTTC. Residues: CASSVASGVYEQYF.

Turning to this clonotype: The junction shows a germline mismatch at one end, possibly a read error. The chain uses TRBV30 and TRBJ2-5; unclear D gene. Per the germline V gene, CDR1 is GTSNPN and CDR2 is SVGIG (reference sequence). The CDR3 loop spans 13 amino acids. CDR3 bases: TGTGCCTGGAGTGTGATGCCCGAAGAGACCCGGTACTTC. Translation gives CAWSVMPEETRYF.

The chain carries TRBV15 and TRBJ2-1; 12 bases align to TRBD2. The ends lost 4 bases at V and 12 bases at J; junction bases unmatched: 10. CDR3 length: 15 residues. Germline CDR1 LNHNV, CDR2 YYDKDF (reference sequence). Here the CDR3 reads CATSTPLAGGPRQFF. In nucleotides, the CDR3 is TGTGCCACCAGCACGCCCCTAGCGGGAGGGCCCCGGCAGTTCTTC.

This clonotype was counted a single time. The genes are TRBV7-9 and TRBJ2-1; D might be TRBD2 (6 bases). The CDR3 is 14 amino acids. Looked up from germline, CDR1 is SEHNR and CDR2 is FQNEAQ (reference sequence). Deletions cut 1 base from V and 7 bases from J, with 11 bases between. The CDR3 nucleotides read TGTGCCAGCAGCTTAGATTCGGGGAGGAATGAGCAGTTCTTC. Its translation is CASSLDSGRNEQFF.

The table lists this clonotype with a few counts. The chain joins TRBV4-3 to TRBJ2-7; the D is unclear. This CDR3 spans 17 amino acids. V was cut by 0 bases and J by 0 bases, with 15 bases left in between. Looked up from germline, CDR1 is LGHNA and CDR2 is YSLEER. The CDR3 region has the DNA TGCGCCAGCAGCCAAGATCTCGGCGGTATCAGCTCCTACGAGCAGTACTTC. This encodes CASSQDLGGISSYEQYF.

This clonotype has ten or more counts. The chain combines TRBV7-9 with TRBJ2-3; D might be TRBD1 or TRBD2, each matching 5 bases. The CDR3 is made up of 18 amino acids. Trimming removed 0 bases from V and 2 bases from J, with 18 bases in between. CDR1 and CDR2 (germline): SEHNR, FQNEAQ (reference sequence). The CDR3 here is CASSLAIRPWGNTDTQYF. CDR3 bases: TGTGCCAGCAGCTTAGCAATTAGGCCCTGGGGGAACACAGATACGCAGTATTTT. Full variable domain (missing parts from reference TRBV7-9 and TRBJ2-3): DTGVSQNPRHKITKRGQNVTFRCDPISEHNRLYWYRQTLGQGPEFLTYFQNEAQLEKSRLLSDRFSAERPKGSFSTLEIQRTEQGDSAMYLCASSLAIRPWGNTDTQYFGPGTRLTVL.

The CDR3 sequence is CASSAAGRQTF. CDR3 bases: TGTGCCAGTAGTGCCGCGGGACGGCAGACCTTC. This sequence joins TRBV19 and TRBJ1-2, with D maybe TRBD1 (5 bases). The ends were cut back, 5 bases at V and 14 bases at J, with 15 bases in the middle. The V gene's germline CDR1 is LNHDA and CDR2 SQIVND (reference sequence). The CDR3 has 11 residues. Full variable domain (rest looked up from reference TRBV19 and TRBJ1-2): DGGITQSPKYLFRKEGQNVTLSCEQNLNHDAMYWYRQDPGQGLRLIYYSQIVNDFQKGDIAEGYSVSREKKESFPLTVTSAQKNPTAFYLCASSAAGRQTFGSGTRLTVV.

The chain uses TRBV10-3 and TRBJ1-6; no reliable D call. Germline V gene data show CDR1 as ENHRY and CDR2 as SYGVKD. CDR3 size: 13 residues. V gave up 6 bases and J gave up 10 bases, with 13 bases separating them. For the CDR3, the DNA is TGTGCCATCAGCCCCCGGGTCTCCTCACCCCTCCACTTT. Amino acids: CAISPRVSSPLHF.

The genes are TRBV2 and TRBJ2-3, with 8 nucleotides matching TRBD2. J lost 0 bases, V lost 5 bases, and 4 bases had no gene match. This CDR3 has 15 residues. Germline CDR1 reads SNHLY; CDR2 reads FYNNEI. In DNA form, the CDR3 reads TGTGCCAGCAGTCAGGCGGGGGGTAGCACAGATACGCAGTATTTT. This sequence encodes CASSQAGGSTDTQYF.

This clonotype was found once. Relative to the germline gene, one junction end is altered; a read error may explain this. J is TRBJ2-3 and V is TRBV7-9; the D is unclear. The germline V gene has CDR1 SEHNR and CDR2 FQNEAQ (reference sequence). The CDR3 runs 13 residues. In nucleotides, the CDR3 is TGCGCCAGCAGCCAAGATGGGACAGATACGCAGTATTTT. Protein product: CASSQDGTDTQYF.

To note about this clonotype: One end of the junction does not line up with germline, which may come from a read error. The chain is built from TRBV6-5 and TRBJ1-1, with TRBD1 as a possible D gene (5 bases). CDR3 length: 12 residues. Germline V gene sequence: CDR1 MNHEY, CDR2 SVGAGI. CDR3 DNA: TGTGCCAACAGTTACTCGGGGGGGAGCGCTTTCTTT. The encoded protein is CANSYSGGSAFF.

This clonotype was counted between two and nine times. The chain joins TRBV6-2 or TRBV6-3 to TRBJ1-1; 11 positions agree with TRBD1. The CDR3 spans 15 residues. The V gene's germline CDR1 is MNHEY and CDR2 SVGEGT. The trim removed 3 bases at V and 3 bases at J, leaving 3 bases unmatched. The DNA for the CDR3 is TGTGCCAGCAGTTATGGGACAGGGGGTTACACTGAAGCTTTCTTT. Protein product: CASSYGTGGYTEAFF.